A single sample gave rise to the 30 T cell receptor beta chains below, sequenced in a study of blood T cells in healthy people across ages. Sample-barcoded 5' priming and a J-beta primer mix drove a second PCR of about 7 to 12 cycles. MiXCR was run by TCRdb on the 5' RACE reads, yielding one entry per CDR3 protein. The profile shows over 600,000 distinct CDR3 sequences, around half of them singletons. Input material: blood. The receptor set was obtained from a man of 80 years or more in good health.

The V gene is TRBV20-1, the J gene TRBJ1-6, with TRBD1 as a possible D gene (5 bases). From germline, CDR1 is DFQATT and CDR2 SNEGSKA (reference sequence). Trimming took off 5 bases at V and 10 bases at J, with 12 bases between the two ends. The CDR3 is 12 residues long. The CDR3 coding sequence is TGCAGTGCTTGGATGGGGGACTCACCCCTCCACTTT. Translating it yields CSAWMGDSPLHF.

The table lists this clonotype with many counts. The chain recombines TRBV3-1 with TRBJ2-4; no firm D call. V was trimmed by 0 bases and J by 6 bases, leaving 12 bases between them. Germline-derived CDR1 and CDR2 are LGHDT and YNNKEL (reference sequence). The CDR3 contains 15 residues. The chain's CDR3 is CASSQEGRAGNIQYF. The DNA of the CDR3 is TGTGCCAGCAGCCAAGAGGGTAGGGCTGGAAACATTCAGTACTTC.

This clonotype was seen a few times. This chain's CDR3 is CATKRAGASYEQYF. The CDR3 DNA is TGTGCCACCAAACGCGCAGGGGCTTCCTACGAGCAGTACTTC. The chain links TRBV2 to TRBJ2-7; D perhaps matches TRBD1 (6 bases). The CDR3 sequence is 14 residues long. The V and J ends lost 10 bases and 1 base respectively, with 17 bases between them. Germline CDR1 reads SNHLY; CDR2 reads FYNNEI.

For this clonotype: A much more abundant neighbour one base away suggests this may be a read error. This chain joins TRBV24-1 and TRBJ1-1, with a tentative D call TRBD1 (5 bases). The CDR3 has 13 residues. The ends were cut back, 4 bases at V and 11 bases at J, with 16 bases in the middle. The germline gives CDR1 KGHDR, CDR2 SFDVKD. CDR3 in amino acids: CATSEGQPRGAFF. The CDR3, as DNA: TGTGCCACCAGTGAGGGGCAGCCTCGGGGGGCTTTCTTT.

This clonotype was counted between two and nine times. The chain is built from TRBV29-1 and TRBJ2-7, with 13 positions matching TRBD2. CDR1 and CDR2 (germline): SQVTM, ANQGSEA. The CDR3 has 16 residues. V shed 5 bases, J shed 0 bases, and the junction held 7 bases outside the gene matches. The DNA for the CDR3 is TGCAGCGTTCAAAGGGGACTAGCGGGGAGCTCCTACGAGCAGTACTTC. As protein: CSVQRGLAGSSYEQYF.

The chain is built from TRBV7-2 and TRBJ2-7; TRBD2 matches at 10 bases. Germline CDR1 reads SGHTA; CDR2 reads FQGNSA. J gave up 2 bases and V 1 base, and 2 bases lay outside the gene matches. This CDR3 has 15 amino acids. CDR3 sequence: CASSLVTSGAYEQYF. DNA of the CDR3: TGTGCCAGCAGCTTAGTTACTAGCGGGGCCTACGAGCAGTACTTC.

Many counts were recorded for this clonotype. This sequence joins TRBV12-3 or TRBV12-4 and TRBJ2-3; unclear D gene. Trimming took 3 bases from V and 4 from J, leaving 11 bases between them. The CDR3 extends over 14 amino acids. The DNA for the CDR3 is TGTGCCAGCAGTTTCCCCCGGGCGGCAGATACGCAGTATTTT. Translation gives CASSFPRAADTQYF.

In its sample, this clonotype was seen once. The genes are TRBV7-3 and TRBJ2-1; D perhaps matches TRBD1 (6 bases). V was cut by 2 bases and J by 6 bases, with 17 bases left in between. This CDR3 is 16 amino acids long. Germline CDR1 and CDR2: SGHTA and FQGTGA. CDR3 protein: CASSLWGQGKINEQFF. CDR3 in DNA: TGTGCCAGCAGCTTATGGGGGCAGGGAAAGATCAATGAGCAGTTCTTC.

This clonotype appeared a few times. The V and J genes are TRBV11-3 and TRBJ2-3; TRBD2 aligns across 8 bases. This CDR3 spans 14 amino acids. CDR1 is SGHNT and CDR2 is YENEEA in the germline V gene. J was trimmed by 6 bases and V by 5 bases; bases with no gene match: 7. The CDR3 bases are TGTGCCAGCAGCACCCGGGGGGGCCCCGATACGCAGTATTTT. It specifies CASSTRGGPDTQYF.

This chain joins TRBV6-2 or TRBV6-3 and TRBJ2-7; 8 nucleotides match TRBD2. The DNA end is more similar to TRBJ2-5, so the J call may be wrong. The CDR3 runs to 14 residues. Germline CDR1 MNHEY, CDR2 SVGEGT. In DNA, the CDR3 is TGTGCCAGCAGTGACGGACTAGCCGTTGAGACCCAGTACTTC. It translates to CASSDGLAVETQYF.

J is TRBJ2-5 and V is TRBV5-1; 13 nucleotides align to TRBD2. Looked up from germline, CDR1 is SGHRS and CDR2 is YFSETQ. The CDR3 has 16 residues. After removal of 4 bases from V and 1 base from J, the junction contained 4 bases not matched to a gene. CDR3 sequence: CASSRGTSGIQETQYF. CDR3 coding DNA: TGCGCCAGCAGCAGGGGGACTAGCGGGATCCAAGAGACCCAGTACTTC.

The chain joins TRBV24-1 to TRBJ2-4; 12 bases match TRBD2. The end of the DNA aligns better with TRBJ2-5, so the J call may be wrong. Germline V gives CDR1 KGHDR, CDR2 SFDVKD. The CDR3 totals 17 residues. CDR3 nucleotides: TGTGCCACCAGTGACCGGACTAGCGGGGACGCCAAGGAGACCCAGTACTTC. It specifies CATSDRTSGDAKETQYF.

This clonotype appeared a single time. This chain joins TRBV4-1 and TRBJ2-1; 7 bases are shared with TRBD2. Trimming cost V 0 bases and J 0 bases; bases outside gene matches: 5. The germline V gene has CDR1 MGHRA and CDR2 YSYEKL. The CDR3 consists of 17 residues. The CDR3 loop reads CASSQEGSGYSYNEQFF. For the CDR3, the DNA is TGCGCCAGCAGCCAAGAGGGTAGCGGGTACTCCTACAATGAGCAGTTCTTC.

This chain joins TRBV4-3 and TRBJ2-1; TRBD1 matches at 7 bases. This CDR3 is built from 14 residues. CDR1 and CDR2 (germline): LGHNA, YSLEER. V lost 0 bases to trimming and J lost 8 bases; unmatched junction nucleotides: 4. The CDR3 protein is CASSQEPGGYEQFF. Written as DNA, the CDR3 is TGCGCCAGCAGCCAAGAGCCAGGGGGATATGAGCAGTTCTTC.

J is TRBJ1-1 and V is TRBV4-3; 7 nucleotides line up with TRBD1. Germline CDR1 LGHNA, CDR2 YSLEER. The J segment lost 4 bases and the V segment lost 0 bases, leaving 8 bases of the junction unmatched. The CDR3 has 16 residues. Written as DNA, the CDR3 is TGCGCCAGCAGCCAAGATCCAGGGGGGAGGAGCACTGAAGCTTTCTTT. This sequence encodes CASSQDPGGRSTEAFF.

In its sample, this clonotype was seen many times. The chain recombines TRBV7-9 with TRBJ2-5, with D perhaps TRBD1 or TRBD2 (5 bases each). CDR1 and CDR2 from the germline V gene are SEHNR and FQNEAQ (reference sequence). This CDR3 is 15 amino acids long. V was trimmed by 5 bases and J by 0 bases, leaving 13 bases between them. CDR3 nucleotides: TGTGCCAGCAGCCTCGGGACGGCTTACCAAGAGACCCAGTACTTC. This gives the protein CASSLGTAYQETQYF.

This clonotype was seen a handful of times. The chain joins TRBV29-1 to TRBJ2-7; 9 bases line up with TRBD1. Germline CDR1 and CDR2: SQVTM and ANQGSEA. The CDR3 length is 13 residues. V was pared by 5 bases and J by 6 bases, with 8 bases of the junction left unmatched. CDR3 bases: TGCAGCGTTCCCGGGACAGGGCTAACCGAGCAGTACTTC. Encoded protein: CSVPGTGLTEQYF.

About this clonotype: Compared with germline, one end of the junction differs, possibly owing to a read error. V is TRBV25-1 and J is TRBJ2-1; 14 nucleotides agree with TRBD2. This CDR3 comprises 14 residues. CDR1 and CDR2 from the germline V gene are MGHDK and SYGVNS. This CDR3 is CAGSGTSGSYEQFF. In DNA, the CDR3 is TGTGCCGGCAGTGGGACTAGCGGGAGCTATGAGCAGTTCTTC.

This clonotype was found a few times. The V gene is TRBV20-1, the J gene TRBJ2-3; TRBD2 aligns across 11 bases. V lost 0 bases and J lost 2; bases outside the gene matches: 7. The CDR3 loop spans 17 amino acids. The germline CDR1 and CDR2 sequences are DFQATT and SNEGSKA (reference sequence). The CDR3: CSARDGGTSGLTDTQYF. The CDR3 DNA is TGCAGTGCTAGAGATGGAGGGACTAGCGGACTCACAGATACGCAGTATTTT.

This clonotype has at least ten counts. The J gene is TRBJ2-1, the V gene TRBV20-1; 10 nucleotides align to TRBD2. Germline values: CDR1 DFQATT, CDR2 SNEGSKA (reference sequence). V trimming: 1 base; J trimming: 7 bases; junction bases outside the gene matches: 4. The CDR3 is made up of 14 amino acids. The CDR3 coding sequence is TGCAGTGCTAGAGGGACTAGCGGTCTTAATGAGCAGTTCTTC. It is translated as CSARGTSGLNEQFF.

This clonotype was found a few times. The chain joins TRBV7-2 to TRBJ2-1; the D gene is possibly TRBD2 (6 bases). V lost 6 bases and J 4 bases, leaving 13 bases between the germline ends. The CDR3 contains 14 residues. Germline V CDR1 and CDR2: SGHTA, FQGNSA. The CDR3 spells CASRTGTAYNEQFF. In DNA form, the CDR3 reads TGTGCCAGCAGGACCGGGACTGCTTACAATGAGCAGTTCTTC.

The gene calls are TRBV30 and TRBJ2-4, with TRBD1 as a possible D gene (6 bases). The J call may not be correct, given that the DNA end is closer to TRBJ2-7. Germline loops: CDR1 GTSNPN, CDR2 SVGIG (reference sequence). The CDR3 is 15 residues long. CDR3 in amino acids: CAWSRQDRQSYEQYF. The CDR3 DNA is TGTGCCTGGTCGCGGCAGGACAGACAATCCTACGAGCAGTACTTC.

This clonotype appeared a few times. The chain combines TRBV20-1 with TRBJ2-3, with TRBD2 matching over 9 bases. The length of the CDR3 is 15 residues. V gave up 3 bases and J gave up 2 bases; unmatched junction bases: 6. In germline, CDR1 is DFQATT, CDR2 SNEGSKA (reference sequence). The chain's CDR3 is CSASSLAGITDTQYF. The CDR3, as DNA: TGCAGTGCTAGTTCTCTAGCGGGAATCACAGATACGCAGTATTTT.

The CDR3 nucleotides are TGTGCCAGCAGCCCCCGGGCTAGCGGGAGTCTGTTCCAAGAGACCCAGTACTTC. It specifies CASSPRASGSLFQETQYF. This sequence joins TRBV7-8 and TRBJ2-5; 10 nucleotides match TRBD2. This CDR3 is built from 18 residues. Germline V gene sequence: CDR1 SGHVS, CDR2 FQNEAQ. J lost 1 base, V lost 5 bases, and 13 bases had no gene match.

The chain couples TRBV4-3 to TRBJ2-1; 12 bases are shared with TRBD2. Germline assignment: CDR1 LGHNA and CDR2 YSLEER. This CDR3 comprises 15 residues. V lost 4 bases and J lost 6; bases outside the gene matches: 4. The CDR3 here is CASSPQGLAGNEQFF. The CDR3 DNA reads as TGCGCCAGCAGCCCCCAGGGACTAGCGGGCAATGAGCAGTTCTTC.

The genes are TRBV5-1 and TRBJ2-1; TRBD2 matches 10 bases. CDR3 length: 16 amino acids. Trimming took 4 bases from V and 5 from J; bases not matched to a gene: 9. Germline V gene data show CDR1 as SGHRS and CDR2 as YFSETQ. DNA for the CDR3: TGCGCCAGCAGCACGCCTAGCGGGAGTCTAAACAATGAGCAGTTCTTC. This sequence encodes CASSTPSGSLNNEQFF.

The rearrangement joins TRBV20-1 to TRBJ2-5; tentatively, D is TRBD2 (6 bases). Per germline, CDR1 DFQATT and CDR2 SNEGSKA (reference sequence). CDR3 size: 13 residues. CDR3 protein: CSFKPSGQETQYF. The CDR3 DNA sequence: TGCAGCTTCAAACCCAGCGGGCAAGAGACCCAGTACTTC.

The V gene is TRBV15, the J gene TRBJ2-5; possible D gene TRBD2, 5 bases. With the DNA end fitting TRBJ2-7 better, the J assignment may be wrong. Germline CDR1 reads LNHNV; CDR2 reads YYDKDF (reference sequence). The CDR3 length is 15 residues. The CDR3 here is CATSRGLAFRGEQYF. In nucleotides, the CDR3 is TGTGCCACCAGCAGAGGACTTGCTTTTCGGGGCGAGCAGTACTTC.

The V and J genes are TRBV4-3 and TRBJ2-4; no firm D call. The end of the DNA aligns better with TRBJ2-7, so the J call may be wrong. CDR3 length: 15 residues. Germline-derived CDR1 and CDR2 are LGHNA and YSLEER. As DNA, the CDR3 is TGCGCCAGCAGCCAGCCGCGGAAAGTGGGTTTCGAGCAGTACTTC. Translation: CASSQPRKVGFEQYF.

The genes are TRBV15 and TRBJ1-4, with D perhaps TRBD1 (5 bases). With 0 bases removed from V and 7 bases from J, the gap between germline ends came to 9 bases. Germline loops: CDR1 LNHNV, CDR2 YYDKDF (reference sequence). The length of the CDR3 is 14 residues. CDR3 amino acids: CATSREVGREKLFF. The DNA for the CDR3 is TGTGCCACCAGCAGAGAGGTGGGGCGTGAAAAACTGTTTTTT.